A selection of T cell receptor beta chains follows, all from one sample in a study of T cell responses to AZD1222 COVID-19 vaccine. Only in-frame clones appear in the TCRdb table, and some are missing; sequencing was by immunoSEQ multiplex PCR. The sample carries 120,000 or so clones, about nine tenths recorded once. The source was peripheral blood, collected on day 0 of MenACWY control vaccination. The source is an adult in good health. Each CDR3 is given with its conserved first and last residue. Fields, in order: D gene, clone size, V gene, J gene, CDR3 protein, CDR3 DNA. A D gene is named only where the DNA matches it firmly. For some rows the clone size is stated as once, few or many, or as a class when expanded; others skip it.

>-|once|TRBV5-1|TRBJ1-6
CASSLAGNNSPLHF
TGCGCCAGCAGCTTGGCCGGGAACAATTCACCCCTCCACTTT
>-|-|TRBV7-8|TRBJ1-4
CASSPGAAFEKLFF
TGTGCCAGCAGCCCCGGGGCAGCATTTGAAAAACTGTTTTTT
>-|-|TRBV28|TRBJ1-5
CASSNPQQPQHF
TGTGCCAGCAGCAACCCACAGCAGCCCCAGCATTTT
>-|-|TRBV29-1|TRBJ1-1
CSVDSWNTEAFF
TGCAGCGTTGATTCTTGGAACACTGAAGCTTTCTTT
>-|-|TRBV19|TRBJ1-5
CASSLVRTFIGTQPQHF
TGTGCCAGTAGTCTTGTCCGGACATTTATTGGGACCCAGCCCCAGCATTTT
>TRBD1|-|TRBV28|TRBJ1-3
CASSLAGGSGNTIYF
TGTGCCAGCAGTTTGGCAGGGGGGAGTGGAAACACCATATATTTT
>-|-|TRBV7-6|TRBJ1-1
CASSLLGGGVTEAFF
TGTGCCAGCAGCTTGTTGGGGGGCGGTGTCACTGAAGCTTTCTTT
>TRBD1|-|TRBV5-4|TRBJ1-3
CASSLYPRRTGLSGNTIYF
TGTGCCAGCAGCTTGTACCCTCGTAGGACAGGTCTCTCTGGAAACACCATATATTTT
>-|-|TRBV18|TRBJ2-1
CASSPQAGIYNEQFF
TGTGCCAGCTCACCACAGGCAGGGATATACAATGAGCAGTTCTTC
>TRBD1|-|TRBV27|TRBJ1-5
CASSLGQGFEPQHF
TGTGCCAGCAGTCTGGGACAGGGGTTTGAGCCCCAGCATTTT
>-|-|TRBV5-6|TRBJ1-2
CASSFDGPFGGYTF
TGTGCCAGCAGCTTTGACGGGCCGTTTGGTGGCTACACCTTC
>-|-|TRBV6-5|TRBJ2-5
CASSSPPETQYF
TGTGCCAGCAGTTCCCCGCCAGAGACCCAGTACTTC
>TRBD1|-|TRBV27|TRBJ1-2
CASSLFGRGPDYGYTF
TGTGCCAGCAGTTTATTCGGCAGGGGGCCAGACTATGGCTACACCTTC
>TRBD1|-|TRBV3-1/TRBV3-2|TRBJ1-6
CASSTRQGADSPLHF
TGTGCCAGCAGCACTCGACAGGGGGCGGATTCACCCCTCCACTTT
>-|-|TRBV21-1|TRBJ1-6
CASRLEGPSSYNSPLHF
TGTGCCAGCAGACTCGAAGGGCCGAGCTCCTATAATTCACCCCTCCACTTT
>TRBD2|-|TRBV5-4|TRBJ2-5
CASSWGGDETQYF
TGTGCCAGCAGCTGGGGGGGTGACGAGACCCAGTACTTC
>TRBD1|-|TRBV11-1|TRBJ2-5
CASSRTGEETQYF
TGTGCCAGCAGCCGTACAGGGGAAGAGACCCAGTACTTC
>TRBD2|-|TRBV9|TRBJ2-1
CASSAMTSGISYNEQFF
TGTGCCAGCAGCGCAATGACTAGCGGAATCTCCTACAATGAGCAGTTCTTC
>TRBD2|-|TRBV28|TRBJ2-3
CASSHSGDLDTQYF
TGTGCCAGCAGCCATAGCGGGGATTTGGATACGCAGTATTTT
>-|-|TRBV6-4|TRBJ2-2
CASSAAGTGELFF
TGTGCCAGCAGTGCGGCAGGGACCGGGGAGCTGTTTTTT
>-|-|TRBV7-9|TRBJ2-6
CATKKQVVGANVLTF
TGTGCCACCAAAAAACAGGTAGTCGGGGCCAACGTCCTGACTTTC
>-|-|TRBV19|TRBJ2-7
CASSIGQTEQYF
TGTGCCAGTAGTATAGGACAGACGGAGCAGTACTTC
>TRBD2|-|TRBV7-8|TRBJ2-3
CASSYWRGDTSTDTQYF
TGTGCCAGCAGCTATTGGCGGGGGGATACTAGCACAGATACGCAGTATTTT
>TRBD1|-|TRBV3-1/TRBV3-2|TRBJ2-1
CASSQGQGMYNEQFF
TGTGCCAGCAGCCAAGGACAGGGGATGTACAATGAGCAGTTCTTC
>-|-|TRBV18|TRBJ2-5
CASSPLDVQETQYF
TGTGCCAGCTCACCGCTGGACGTTCAAGAGACCCAGTACTTC
>-|-|TRBV30|TRBJ2-1
CAWSSGRGGHSYNEQFF
TGTGCCTGGAGTTCAGGTAGGGGTGGGCACTCCTACAATGAGCAGTTCTTC
>TRBD1|-|TRBV19|TRBJ1-1
CASRNTTRPGQYVGFEAFF
TGTGCCAGTAGGAACACTACCCGACCGGGACAGTATGTAGGTTTTGAAGCTTTCTTT
>TRBD1|-|TRBV5-3|TRBJ1-5
CARSLAQGIGQPQHF
TGTGCCAGAAGCTTGGCACAGGGGATAGGTCAGCCCCAGCATTTT
>-|-|TRBV5-1|TRBJ2-3
CASSLLGNTGTDTQYF
TGCGCCAGCAGCTTGTTGGGGAATACTGGCACAGATACGCAGTATTTT
>-|once|TRBV6-5|TRBJ1-1
CASTSKGKHTEAFF
TGTGCCAGCACCTCCAAAGGAAAGCACACTGAAGCTTTCTTT
>-|once|TRBV2|TRBJ2-3
CAGGGGPTDTQYF
TGTGCCGGGGGAGGGGGGCCCACAGATACGCAGTATTTT
>TRBD1|-|TRBV11-2|TRBJ2-7
CASCLELRDPGQYSYEQYF
TGTGCCAGCTGCTTGGAGCTTCGCGACCCGGGACAGTATAGCTACGAGCAGTACTTC